This T cell receptor (beta chain) comes out of a study of somatic mutations in cytotoxic T cells in rheumatoid arthritis. V was trimmed by 5 bases and J by 6 bases, leaving 11 bases between them. From germline, CDR1 is SEHNR and CDR2 FQNEAQ (reference sequence). This CDR3 spans 12 amino acids. Sequencing was performed with immunoSEQ multiplex PCR; in TCRdb, only in-frame clones are kept and a portion is missing. The table records under 20,000 clones, 86% of them present only once. This clone was counted a few times. No antigen is known for it. Notes on the study in general: The modest underrepresentation of TRBV07 observed in rheumatoid arthritis patients was not subjected to multiple-comparison adjustment. Which antigens the expanded CD8+ clones targeted was unknown. Age was associated with higher CD8+ clonality in rheumatoid arthritis patients, not in healthy controls. Measured CD8+ T-cell clonality, a value compared between rheumatoid arthritis patients and age-matched healthy controls, did not differ significantly.

The chain recombines TRBV7-9 with TRBJ2-7, with a tentative D call TRBD2 (6 bases). The sequencing sample was made of CD8+ T cells sorted from blood. This sequence originates from a man aged 35 to 55 in good health. The CDR3 reads CASSPGLGEQYF. The CDR3 nucleotides read TGTGCCAGCAGCCCGGGACTTGGCGAGCAGTACTTC.